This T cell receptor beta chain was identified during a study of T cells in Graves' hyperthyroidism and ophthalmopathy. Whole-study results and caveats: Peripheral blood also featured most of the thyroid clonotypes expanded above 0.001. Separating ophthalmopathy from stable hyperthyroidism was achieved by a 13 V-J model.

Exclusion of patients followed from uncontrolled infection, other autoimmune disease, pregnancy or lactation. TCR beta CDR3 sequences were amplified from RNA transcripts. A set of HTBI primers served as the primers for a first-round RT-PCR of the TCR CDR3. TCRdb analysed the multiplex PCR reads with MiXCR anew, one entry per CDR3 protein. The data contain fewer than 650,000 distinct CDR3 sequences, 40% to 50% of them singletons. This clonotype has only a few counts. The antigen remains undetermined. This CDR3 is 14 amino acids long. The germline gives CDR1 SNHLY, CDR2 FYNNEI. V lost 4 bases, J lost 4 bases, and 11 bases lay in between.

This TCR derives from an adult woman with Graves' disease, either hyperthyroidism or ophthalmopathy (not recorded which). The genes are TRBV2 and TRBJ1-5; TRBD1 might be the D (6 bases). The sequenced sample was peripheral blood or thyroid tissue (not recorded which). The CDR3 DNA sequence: TGTGCCAGCAGTGCAGGGGTGGGGAATCAGCCCCAGCATTTT. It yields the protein CASSAGVGNQPQHF. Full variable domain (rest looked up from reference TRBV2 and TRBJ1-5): EPEVTQTPSHQVTQMGQEVILRCVPISNHLYFYWYRQILGQKVEFLVSFYNNEISEKSEIFDDQFSVERPDGSNFTLKIRSTKLEDSAMYFCASSAGVGNQPQHFGDGTRLSIL.